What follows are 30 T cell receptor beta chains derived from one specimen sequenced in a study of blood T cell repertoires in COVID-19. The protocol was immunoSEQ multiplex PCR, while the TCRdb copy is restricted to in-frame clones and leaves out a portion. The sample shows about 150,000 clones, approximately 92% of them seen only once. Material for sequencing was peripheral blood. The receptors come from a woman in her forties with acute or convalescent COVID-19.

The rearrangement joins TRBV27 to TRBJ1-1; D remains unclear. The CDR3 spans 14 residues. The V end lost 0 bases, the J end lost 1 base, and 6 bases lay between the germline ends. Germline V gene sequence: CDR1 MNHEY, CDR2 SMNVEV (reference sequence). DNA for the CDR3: TGTGCCAGCAGTTTATCTTCCGGGAACACTGAAGCTTTCTTT. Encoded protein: CASSLSSGNTEAFF.

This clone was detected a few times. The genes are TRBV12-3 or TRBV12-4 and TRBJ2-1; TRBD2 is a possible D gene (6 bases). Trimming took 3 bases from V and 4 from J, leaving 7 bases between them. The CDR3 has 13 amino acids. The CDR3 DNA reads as TGTGCCAGCAGTTTCGGGAGATACAATGAGCAGTTCTTC. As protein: CASSFGRYNEQFF.

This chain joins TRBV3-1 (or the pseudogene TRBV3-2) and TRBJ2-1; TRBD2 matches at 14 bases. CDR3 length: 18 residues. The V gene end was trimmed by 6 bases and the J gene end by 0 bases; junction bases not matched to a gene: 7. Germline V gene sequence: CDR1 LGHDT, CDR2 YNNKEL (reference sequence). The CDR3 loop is CASSGTSGGQFSYNEQFF. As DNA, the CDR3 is TGTGCCAGCAGTGGGACTAGCGGGGGACAATTCTCCTACAATGAGCAGTTCTTC.

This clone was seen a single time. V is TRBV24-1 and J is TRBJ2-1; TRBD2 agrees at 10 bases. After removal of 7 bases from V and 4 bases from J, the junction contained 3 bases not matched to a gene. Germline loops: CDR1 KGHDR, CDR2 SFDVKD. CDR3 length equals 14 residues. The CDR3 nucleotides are TGTGCCACCAGAGCGGGGGGGCCTTACAATGAGCAGTTCTTC. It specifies CATRAGGPYNEQFF.

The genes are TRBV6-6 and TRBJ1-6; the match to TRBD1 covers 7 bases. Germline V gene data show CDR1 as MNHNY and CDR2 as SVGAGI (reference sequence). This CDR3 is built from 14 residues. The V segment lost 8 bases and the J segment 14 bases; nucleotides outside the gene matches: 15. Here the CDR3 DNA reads TGTGCCAGCCGAAGACCCAGACAGGGACTCACCCTCCACTTT. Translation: CASRRPRQGLTLHF.

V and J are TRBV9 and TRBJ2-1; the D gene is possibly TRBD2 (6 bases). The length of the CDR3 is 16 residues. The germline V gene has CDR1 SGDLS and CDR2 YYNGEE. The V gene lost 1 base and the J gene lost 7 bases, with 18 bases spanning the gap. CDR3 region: CASSVTSGPPGNEQFF. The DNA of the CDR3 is TGTGCCAGCAGCGTAACAAGCGGGCCACCAGGTAATGAGCAGTTCTTC.

This CDR3 reads CASSEGQSNQPQHF. In DNA, the CDR3 is TGCGCCAGCAGCGAGGGACAGAGCAATCAGCCCCAGCATTTT. The chain combines TRBV5-1 with TRBJ1-5; the match to TRBD1 covers 7 bases. V was pared by 4 bases and J by 1 base, with 2 bases of the junction left unmatched. The CDR3 is 14 amino acids. Germline V gene data show CDR1 as SGHRS and CDR2 as YFSETQ.

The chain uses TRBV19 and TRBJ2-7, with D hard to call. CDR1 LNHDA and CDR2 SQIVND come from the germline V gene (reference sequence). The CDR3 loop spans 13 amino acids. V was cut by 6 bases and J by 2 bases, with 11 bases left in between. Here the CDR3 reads CASSVGATYEQYF. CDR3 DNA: TGTGCCAGTAGCGTGGGCGCGACCTACGAGCAGTACTTC.

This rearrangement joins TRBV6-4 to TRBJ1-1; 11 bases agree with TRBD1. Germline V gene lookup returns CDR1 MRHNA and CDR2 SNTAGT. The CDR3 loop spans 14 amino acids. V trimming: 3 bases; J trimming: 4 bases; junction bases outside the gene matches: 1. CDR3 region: CASSEGTGGTEAFF. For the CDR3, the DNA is TGTGCCAGCAGTGAAGGGACAGGGGGCACTGAAGCTTTCTTT.

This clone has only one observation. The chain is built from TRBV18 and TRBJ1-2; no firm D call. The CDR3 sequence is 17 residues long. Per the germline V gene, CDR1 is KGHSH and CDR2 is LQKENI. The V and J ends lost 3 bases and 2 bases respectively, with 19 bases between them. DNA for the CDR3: TGTGCCAGCTCACCGCCGGGTGGGTTACAACTGAACTATGGCTACACCTTC. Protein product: CASSPPGGLQLNYGYTF. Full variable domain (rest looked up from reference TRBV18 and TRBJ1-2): NAGVMQNPRHLVRRRGQEARLRCSPMKGHSHVYWYRQLPEEGLKFMVYLQKENIIDESGMPKERFSAEFPKEGPSILRIQQVVRGDSAAYFCASSPPGGLQLNYGYTFGSGTRLTVV.

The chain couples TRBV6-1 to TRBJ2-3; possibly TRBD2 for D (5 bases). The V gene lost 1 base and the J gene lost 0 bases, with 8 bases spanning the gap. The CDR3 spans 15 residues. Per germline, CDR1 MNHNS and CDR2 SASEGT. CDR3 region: CASSEVSGSTDTQYF. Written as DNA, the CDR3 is TGTGCCAGCAGTGAAGTAAGCGGCAGCACAGATACGCAGTATTTT.

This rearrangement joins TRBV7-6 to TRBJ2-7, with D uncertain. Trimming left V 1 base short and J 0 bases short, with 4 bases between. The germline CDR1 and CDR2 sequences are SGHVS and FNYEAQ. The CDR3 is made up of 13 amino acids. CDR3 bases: TGTGCCAGCAGCTTAGACAGCTCCTACGAGCAGTACTTC. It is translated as CASSLDSSYEQYF.

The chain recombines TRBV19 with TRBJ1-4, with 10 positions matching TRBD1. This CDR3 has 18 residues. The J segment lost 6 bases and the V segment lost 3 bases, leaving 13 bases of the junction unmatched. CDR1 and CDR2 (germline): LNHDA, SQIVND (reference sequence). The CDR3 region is CASSMGTGARSEYEKLFF. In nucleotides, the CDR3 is TGTGCCAGTAGTATGGGGACAGGGGCGCGATCAGAGTATGAAAAACTGTTTTTT.

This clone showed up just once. CDR3 residues: CASSLSPQGLEAFF. DNA for the CDR3: TGTGCCAGCAGCTTATCCCCCCAGGGCCTTGAAGCTTTCTTT. V and J are TRBV7-9 and TRBJ1-1; D is possibly TRBD1 (5 bases). The ends were cut back, 2 bases at V and 7 bases at J, with 14 bases in the middle. Germline CDR1 is SEHNR and CDR2 is FQNEAQ (reference sequence). The CDR3 has 14 amino acids.

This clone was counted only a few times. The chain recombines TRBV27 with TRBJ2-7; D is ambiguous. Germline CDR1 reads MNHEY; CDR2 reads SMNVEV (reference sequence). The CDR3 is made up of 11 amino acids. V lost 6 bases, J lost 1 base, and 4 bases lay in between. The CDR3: CASSFSYEQYF. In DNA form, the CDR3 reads TGTGCCAGCAGCTTTTCCTACGAGCAGTACTTC.

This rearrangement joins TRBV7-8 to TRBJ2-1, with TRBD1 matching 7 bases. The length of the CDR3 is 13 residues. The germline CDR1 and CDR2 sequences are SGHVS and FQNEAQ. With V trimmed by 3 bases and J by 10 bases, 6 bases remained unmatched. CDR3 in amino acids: CASSFRTGREQFF. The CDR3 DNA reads TGTGCCAGCAGCTTCCGGACAGGCAGGGAGCAGTTCTTC.

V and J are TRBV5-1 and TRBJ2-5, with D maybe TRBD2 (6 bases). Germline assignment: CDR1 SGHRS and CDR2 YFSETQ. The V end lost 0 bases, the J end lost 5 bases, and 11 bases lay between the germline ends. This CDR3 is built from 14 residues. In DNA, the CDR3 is TGCGCCAGCAGCTTGGGACGCGGGACGGAGACCCAGTACTTC. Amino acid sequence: CASSLGRGTETQYF.

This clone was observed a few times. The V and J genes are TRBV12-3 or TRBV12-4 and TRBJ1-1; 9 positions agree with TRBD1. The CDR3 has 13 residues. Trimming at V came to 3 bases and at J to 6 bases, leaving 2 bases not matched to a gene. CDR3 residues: CASSLGQGAEAFF. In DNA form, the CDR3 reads TGTGCCAGCAGTTTGGGACAGGGAGCTGAAGCTTTCTTT.

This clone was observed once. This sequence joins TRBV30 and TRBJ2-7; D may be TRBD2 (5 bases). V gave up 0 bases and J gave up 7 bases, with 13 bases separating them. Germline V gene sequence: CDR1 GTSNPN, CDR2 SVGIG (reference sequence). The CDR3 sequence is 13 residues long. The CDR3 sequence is CAWSVFVTGEQYF. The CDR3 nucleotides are TGTGCCTGGAGTGTATTCGTGACGGGGGAGCAGTACTTC.

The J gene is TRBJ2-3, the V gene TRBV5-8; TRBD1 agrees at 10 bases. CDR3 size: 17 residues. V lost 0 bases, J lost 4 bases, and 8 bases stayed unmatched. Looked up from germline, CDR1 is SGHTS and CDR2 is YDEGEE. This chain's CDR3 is CASSLGVTGGSADTQYF. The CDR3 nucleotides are TGTGCCAGCAGCTTGGGGGTGACAGGGGGCAGCGCAGATACGCAGTATTTT. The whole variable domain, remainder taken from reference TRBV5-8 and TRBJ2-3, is EAGVTQSPTHLIKTRGQQATLRCSPISGHTSVYWYQQALGLGLQFLLWYDEGEERNRGNFPPRFSGRQFPNYSSELNVNALELEDSALYLCASSLGVTGGSADTQYFGPGTRLTVL.

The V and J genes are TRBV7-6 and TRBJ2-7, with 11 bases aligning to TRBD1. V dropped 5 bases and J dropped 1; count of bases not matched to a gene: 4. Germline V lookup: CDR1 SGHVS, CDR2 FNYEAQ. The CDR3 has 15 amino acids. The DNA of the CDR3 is TGTGCCAGCAGCCCTGGACAGGGGGCATCCTACGAGCAGTACTTC. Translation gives CASSPGQGASYEQYF. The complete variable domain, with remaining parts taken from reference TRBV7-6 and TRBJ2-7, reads GAGVSQSPRYKVTKRGQDVALRCDPISGHVSLYWYRQALGQGPEFLTYFNYEAQQDKSGLPNDRFSAERPEGSISTLTIQRTEQRDSAMYRCASSPGQGASYEQYFGPGTRLTVT.

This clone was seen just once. The CDR3 loop reads CASSPLLGRGGNEQFF. CDR3 sequence (DNA): TGTGCCAGCAGTCCCCTCCTGGGGAGGGGGGGAAATGAGCAGTTCTTC. This chain links TRBV28 with TRBJ2-1; the D gene is possibly TRBD2 (7 bases). The V and J ends lost 5 bases and 7 bases respectively, with 21 bases between them. The CDR3 runs to 16 residues. Germline assignment: CDR1 MDHEN and CDR2 SYDVKM.

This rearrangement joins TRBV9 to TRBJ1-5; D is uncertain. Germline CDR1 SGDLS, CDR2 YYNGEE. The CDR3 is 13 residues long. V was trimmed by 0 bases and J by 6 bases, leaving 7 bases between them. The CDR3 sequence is CASSVGAGQPQHF. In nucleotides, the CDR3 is TGTGCCAGCAGCGTAGGTGCCGGTCAGCCCCAGCATTTT. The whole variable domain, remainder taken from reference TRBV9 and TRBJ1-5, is DSGVTQTPKHLITATGQRVTLRCSPRSGDLSVYWYQQSLDQGLQFLIQYYNGEERAKGNILERFSAQQFPDLHSELNLSSLELGDSALYFCASSVGAGQPQHFGDGTRLSIL.

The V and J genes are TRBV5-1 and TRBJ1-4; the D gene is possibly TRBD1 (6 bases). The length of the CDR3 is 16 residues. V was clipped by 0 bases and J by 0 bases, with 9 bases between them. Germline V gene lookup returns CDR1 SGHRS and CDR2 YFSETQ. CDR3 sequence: CASSLGTAATNEKLFF. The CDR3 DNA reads TGCGCCAGCAGCTTGGGGACAGCGGCAACTAATGAAAAACTGTTTTTT.

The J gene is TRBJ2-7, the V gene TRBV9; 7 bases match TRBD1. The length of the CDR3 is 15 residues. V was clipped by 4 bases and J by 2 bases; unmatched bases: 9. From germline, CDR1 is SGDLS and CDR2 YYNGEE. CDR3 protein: CASSRTGTDTYEQYF. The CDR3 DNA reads TGTGCCAGCAGCAGAACCGGGACAGACACCTACGAGCAGTACTTC.

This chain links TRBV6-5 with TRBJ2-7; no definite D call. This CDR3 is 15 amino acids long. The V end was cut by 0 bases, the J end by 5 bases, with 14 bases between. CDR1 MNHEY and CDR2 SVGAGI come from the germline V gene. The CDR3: CASSYSPKIADEQYF. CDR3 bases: TGTGCCAGCAGTTACTCCCCGAAGATTGCGGACGAGCAGTACTTC.

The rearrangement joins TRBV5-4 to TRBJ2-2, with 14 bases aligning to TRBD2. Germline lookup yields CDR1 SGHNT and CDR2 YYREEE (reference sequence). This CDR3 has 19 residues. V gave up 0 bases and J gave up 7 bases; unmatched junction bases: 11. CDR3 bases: TGTGCCAGCAGCTTGGGGTTTGGACTAGCGGGGGGTCACGGCGGGGAGCTGTTTTTT. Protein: CASSLGFGLAGGHGGELFF.

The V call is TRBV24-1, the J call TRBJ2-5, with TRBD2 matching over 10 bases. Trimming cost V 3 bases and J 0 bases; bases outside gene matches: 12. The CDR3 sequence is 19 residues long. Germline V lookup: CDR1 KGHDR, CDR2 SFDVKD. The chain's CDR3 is CATSDPTLAGASYQETQYF. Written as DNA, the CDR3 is TGTGCCACCAGTGATCCGACCCTAGCGGGAGCTTCCTACCAAGAGACCCAGTACTTC.

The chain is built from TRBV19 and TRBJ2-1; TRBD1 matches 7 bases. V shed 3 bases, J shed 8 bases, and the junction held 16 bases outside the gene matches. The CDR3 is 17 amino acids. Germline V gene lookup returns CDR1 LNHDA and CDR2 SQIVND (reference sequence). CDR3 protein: CASSIVAGGSKDDEQFF. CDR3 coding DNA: TGTGCCAGTAGTATTGTGGCAGGGGGTTCCAAGGACGATGAGCAGTTCTTC.

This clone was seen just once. Written as DNA, the CDR3 is TGTGCCAGCAGCCCCATGGCGGGGGTTTCCTACGAGCAGTACTTC. It translates to CASSPMAGVSYEQYF. The chain joins TRBV11-1 to TRBJ2-7; 7 bases line up with TRBD2. Per germline, CDR1 SGHAT and CDR2 FQDESV (reference sequence). V trimming: 5 bases; J trimming: 1 base; junction bases outside the gene matches: 8. The CDR3 contains 15 residues.